Sequencing of this T cell receptor (beta chain) was carried out in a study of shared clonotypes between healthy human individuals (dated by TCRdb to 2018 to 2021). Describing the broader study: Three men and a couple of women, aged 18 to 49 years, made up the cohort. Per donor, three plates each were used for CD4 naive and CD4 memory, two for CD8 naive, and one for CD8 memory. Different laboratories and diverse techniques were used to prepare libraries and sequence TCR repertoires, to increase sequencing depth and limit assay-specific biases. Each donor's leukapheresis produced roughly between roughly 0.85 and 9.5 billion PBMCs. To estimate repertoire size and how much clonotype sharing occurs between individuals, the study deeply sequenced the blood TCR repertoires of roughly 5 healthy adults.

General findings and caveats noted by the study authors: Naive subsets generally had larger estimated clonotype richness than memory subsets. Sampling was limited to blood, and TCR repertoires in tissue likely differ from TCR repertoires in blood. Pairwise subsampling led to the expectation that sequencing depth would affect the degree of clonotype sharing among donors. Even with the large sequencing depth, rarefaction of the sorted-subset datasets indicated that sequencing was incomplete. Clonotypes shared by all four sorted-subset donors showed higher generation probabilities than non-shared clonotypes. The genetic and exposure-history diversity represented was limited by the small number of donors. When a few donors were compared, the shared fraction of clonotypes was around 4.6% for naive CD4, approximately 3.5% for naive CD8, 2.3% for memory CD4, and 0.4% for memory CD8.

On this clone: Its binding antigen is unknown. No base-level quality is on record; no much larger clone is a single base apart.

The donors were healthy, HIV-negative adults with no recently reported acute infections or vaccinations. Only Caucasian adults living in Nashville, Tennessee, USA were represented among the donors. Magnetic negative selection was used to enrich CD4+ T cells, after which naive cells were positively selected on CD45RA and the negative fraction became the memory subset. Blood was obtained by leukapheresis, after which PBMCs were separated by Ficoll-Histopaque density gradient centrifugation and cryopreserved in liquid nitrogen vapor phase. Analytical flow cytometry was used to check the purity and quantity of every magnetically sorted T cell population. Genomic DNA was isolated from each sorted fraction and quantified by UV absorbance on a Nanodrop 2000c. Using the deep immunoSEQ assay, TCR CDR3 regions were amplified from genomic DNA by multiplex PCR. Extracted genomic DNA from each cell subset was distributed evenly across all wells of several immunoSEQ 96-well plates, and each plate was treated as a replicate. Each replicate PCR for sorted subsets received 200 ng genomic DNA, equal to around 32,000 T cell genomes. Purified libraries were measured with a Qubit 3.0 fluorometer, size-checked on a Bioanalyzer 2100, and measured again with the KAPA Library Quantification kit. Each immunoSEQ 96-well plate was sequenced on its own single-read 150-cycle Illumina NextSeq 550 flow cell. Per the authors' processing: The immunoSEQ output contained only junctional sequences without quality scores, so filtering could not match that applied to full-length reads. Sequences were annotated with PyIR, a Python wrapper for IgBLAST v1.9, and V/J genes and CDR3 were assigned using IMGT germline references. Reads with weak V/J assignments (E-value above 1e-6), missing CDR3, stop codons, out-of-frame junctions, or ambiguous translated residues were removed. V3J clonotypes were defined as sequences sharing the same inferred V gene, J gene, and CDR3 amino acid sequence. To compute the percentage overlap between repertoires, the number of shared unique clonotypes was divided by the size of the smaller repertoire. Repertoire richness was assessed with RTK rarefaction, the Chao1 estimator, and Recon v2.1 estimates of unobserved clonotypes. Generation probabilities for all TCRbeta clonotypes obtained by the gDNA method from several donors were computed using OLGA. TCRdb took over this immuneACCESS table, retaining in-frame rearrangements with V and J assigned. Such tables are incomplete; in checked studies, under half of the missing clones stem from an unresolved V gene, and the remainder is unexplained. V and J calls and clone size follow that table, whereas D and trimming were derived from the DNA. For this sample the table gives 2 million to 2.5 million clones, of which 85% to 95% were detected only once. Clones ranked in the top ten supply 0.3% to 0.45% of the sample.

A distance of 12 bases separates the germline ends of V and J, which lose 4 bases and 2 bases respectively. From the germline V gene, CDR1 is SGHRS and CDR2 is YFSETQ. The CDR3 sequence holds 14 residues, the cysteine and phenylalanine included. The retained sequence is limited to the CDR3, 42 bases, with the frame set at the first base. This TCR was sampled from a young man in good health. Some clones in this sample may be carry-over from other donors' samples. Sequencing was carried out using naive CD4+ T cells from PBMCs. In the paper's terms, the cell subset or site label means: CD45RA+ positively selected. This chain is built from TRBV5-1 and TRBJ1-1; the D gene is unclear. The CDR3 amino acid sequence is: CASSGIRINTEAFF. The nucleotide sequence is given as TGCGCCAGCAGCGGAATCAGAATTAACACTGAAGCTTTCTTT.